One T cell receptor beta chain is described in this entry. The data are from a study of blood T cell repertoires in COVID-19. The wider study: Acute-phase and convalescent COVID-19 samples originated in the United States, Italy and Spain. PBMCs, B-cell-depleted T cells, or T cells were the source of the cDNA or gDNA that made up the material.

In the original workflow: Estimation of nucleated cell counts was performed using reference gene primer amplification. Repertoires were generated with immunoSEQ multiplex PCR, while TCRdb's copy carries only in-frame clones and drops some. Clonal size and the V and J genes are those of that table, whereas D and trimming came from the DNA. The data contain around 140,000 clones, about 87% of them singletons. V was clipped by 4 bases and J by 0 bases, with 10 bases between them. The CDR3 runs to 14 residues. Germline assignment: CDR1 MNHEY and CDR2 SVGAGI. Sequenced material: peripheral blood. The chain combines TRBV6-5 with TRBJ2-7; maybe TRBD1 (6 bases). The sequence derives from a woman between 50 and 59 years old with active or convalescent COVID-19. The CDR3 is CASSSLDSSYEQYF. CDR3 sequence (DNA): TGTGCCAGCAGTTCTCTGGACAGCTCCTACGAGCAGTACTTC.